A single sample is the source of the 17 T cell receptor beta chains below, sequenced in a study of blood T cells in healthy people across ages. A second about 7 to 11 cycle PCR used barcoded and J-beta primers. In TCRdb, the 5' RACE reads were re-called with MiXCR into one record per CDR3 protein. The sample contains about 1.6 million distinct CDR3 sequences, roughly a third of which appear only once. Sequenced input: blood. These receptors were taken from a woman aged 30 to 39 in good health.

The chain recombines TRBV3-1 with TRBJ2-7, with 7 bases lining up with TRBD2. The J call is in doubt because the DNA end fits TRBJ2-5 better. This CDR3 spans 15 amino acids. CDR1 and CDR2 (germline): LGHDT, YNNKEL (reference sequence). The CDR3: CASSQAGRAMETQYF. The CDR3 region has the DNA TGTGCCAGCAGCCAGGCAGGGAGGGCGATGGAGACCCAGTACTTC.

This clonotype was detected only a few times. The gene calls are TRBV4-1 and TRBJ2-1; 11 bases are shared with TRBD2. After removal of 4 bases from V and 4 bases from J, the junction contained 6 bases not matched to a gene. CDR3 length: 16 residues. CDR1 is MGHRA and CDR2 is YSYEKL in the germline V gene. The CDR3: CASSRQTSGAYNEQFF. The CDR3 DNA sequence: TGCGCCAGCAGCCGCCAGACTAGCGGGGCTTACAATGAGCAGTTCTTC.

This clonotype was counted at least ten times. The chain has TRBV6-6 and TRBJ2-7; possibly TRBD2 for D (6 bases). The CDR3 contains 14 residues. Germline lookup yields CDR1 MNHNY and CDR2 SVGAGI (reference sequence). Between the trimmed V and J ends, which lost 4 bases and 5 bases, there was a span of 15 bases. Here the CDR3 DNA reads TGTGCCAGCAGTTCCTGGGCCGGGAGCCACGAGCAGTACTTC. Protein: CASSSWAGSHEQYF.

This clonotype was seen many times. This chain links TRBV29-1 with TRBJ2-5, with D perhaps TRBD1 (6 bases). The DNA end favors TRBJ2-7, so the J call may be wrong. The CDR3 consists of 11 residues. In germline, CDR1 is SQVTM, CDR2 ANQGSEA. CDR3 DNA sequence: TGCAGCGTTACGGACAGAGACGAGCAGTACTTC. Translated, it gives CSVTDRDEQYF.

In this sample, this clonotype turned up many times. This chain joins TRBV4-1 and TRBJ2-1; unclear D gene. This CDR3 region has 12 residues. V was trimmed by 5 bases and J by 6 bases, leaving 8 bases between them. Germline CDR1 and CDR2: MGHRA and YSYEKL. For the CDR3, the DNA is TGCGCCAGCAGCGGGCAAAGCAATGAGCAGTTCTTC. It encodes CASSGQSNEQFF.

This clonotype occurred a few times. Mismatch with germline at one junction end may stem from a read error. The rearrangement links TRBV20-1 to TRBJ1-5, with TRBD1 as a possible D gene (6 bases). This CDR3 spans 14 amino acids. Germline V lookup: CDR1 DFQATT, CDR2 SNEGSKA (reference sequence). CDR3 loop: CSAGPQGSNRPQHF. CDR3 bases: TGCAGTGCTGGGCCTCAGGGGAGCAATCGGCCCCAGCATTTT.

The chain uses TRBV3-1 and TRBJ2-7, with 7 bases aligning to TRBD1. The germline CDR1 and CDR2 sequences are LGHDT and YNNKEL (reference sequence). J gave up 5 bases and V 2 bases, and 9 bases lay outside the gene matches. The CDR3 spans 15 residues. The CDR3 here is CASSQRDRVRDEQYF. The DNA for the CDR3 is TGTGCCAGCAGCCAACGCGACAGGGTACGGGACGAGCAGTACTTC.

The chain couples TRBV27 to TRBJ2-6; 9 bases map to TRBD1. The CDR3 extends over 17 amino acids. V lost 6 bases and J lost 1; bases outside the gene matches: 7. Looked up from germline, CDR1 is MNHEY and CDR2 is SMNVEV (reference sequence). The CDR3 loop reads CASSWDRDSSGANVLTF. The CDR3 nucleotides are TGTGCCAGCAGCTGGGACAGGGATTCTTCTGGGGCCAACGTCCTGACTTTC.

This clonotype occurred many times. The rearrangement uses TRBV29-1 and TRBJ2-1; TRBD2 might be the D (5 bases). Germline V CDR1 and CDR2: SQVTM, ANQGSEA. Trimming shortened V by 2 bases and J by 1 base, and 12 bases separated the two germline ends. The CDR3 sequence is 15 residues long. Here the CDR3 DNA reads TGCAGCGTTGAAACTGCGGGTGGATCCTACAATGAGCAGTTCTTC. Translation: CSVETAGGSYNEQFF.

The rearrangement links TRBV29-1 to TRBJ2-3; no definite D call. The V and J ends lost 1 base and 2 bases respectively, with 16 bases between them. The CDR3 is 16 residues long. Germline V gene sequence: CDR1 SQVTM, CDR2 ANQGSEA. This CDR3 is CSVEGVEAWITDTQYF. The CDR3 DNA sequence: TGCAGCGTTGAAGGTGTCGAGGCTTGGATCACAGATACGCAGTATTTT.

To note about this clonotype: One end of the junction is discordant with germline, which a read error may explain. The chain is built from TRBV5-1 and TRBJ1-6; 12 nucleotides match TRBD1. The CDR3 runs 15 residues. The germline CDR1 and CDR2 sequences are SGHRS and YFSETQ. Here the CDR3 reads CASSLAGQGASPLHF. The CDR3 DNA sequence: TGTGCCAGCAGCTTGGCGGGACAGGGGGCTTCACCCCTCCACTTT.

This clonotype was seen only a few times. This chain connects TRBV20-1 to TRBJ2-1, with 14 bases fitting TRBD2. J lost 6 bases, V lost 1 base, and 2 bases had no gene match. This CDR3 comprises 15 residues. The germline V gene has CDR1 DFQATT and CDR2 SNEGSKA (reference sequence). The CDR3 protein is CSARGTSGGPNEQFF. Here the CDR3 DNA reads TGCAGTGCTAGAGGGACTAGCGGGGGGCCCAATGAGCAGTTCTTC.

DNA for the CDR3: TGTGCCAGCAGTGCTATCAAGGGGGGGGCCGTTCCCAATGAGCAGTTCTTC. Translating gives CASSAIKGGAVPNEQFF. The chain couples TRBV12-3 or TRBV12-4 to TRBJ2-1; possible D gene TRBD2, 7 bases. V was clipped by 5 bases and J by 6 bases, with 23 bases between them. This CDR3 has 17 residues.

The chain links TRBV2 to TRBJ2-7; D is ambiguous. The CDR3 has 13 residues. With 7 bases removed from V and 0 bases from J, the gap between germline ends came to 10 bases. Germline CDR1 is SNHLY and CDR2 is FYNNEI. For the CDR3, the DNA is TGTGCCAGCACCTGGGCGGACTCCTACGAGCAGTACTTC. Its protein product is CASTWADSYEQYF.

This clonotype was counted a few times. The J gene is TRBJ2-7, the V gene TRBV20-1, with no clear D. Germline loops: CDR1 DFQATT, CDR2 SNEGSKA (reference sequence). The V and J ends lost 1 base and 6 bases respectively, with 10 bases between them. This CDR3 has 12 residues. CDR3 sequence: CSARVHASEQYF. The CDR3 DNA follows: TGCAGTGCTAGAGTTCACGCCAGCGAGCAGTACTTC.

This chain uses TRBV30 with TRBJ2-1; TRBD2 matches 9 bases. From germline, CDR1 is GTSNPN and CDR2 SVGIG (reference sequence). V lost 0 bases, J lost 1 base, and 13 bases stayed unmatched. CDR3 length: 19 residues. The CDR3 region has the DNA TGTGCCTGGAGTGTACTAGGCGGGGGGGCCGCATGGTCCTACAATGAGCAGTTCTTC. As protein: CAWSVLGGGAAWSYNEQFF.

Concerning this clonotype itself: Germline is not matched at one junction end, which may reflect a read error. The rearrangement links TRBV15 to TRBJ2-7, with D tentatively TRBD2 (6 bases). This CDR3 has 16 amino acids. Per germline, CDR1 LNHNV and CDR2 YYDKDF (reference sequence). The CDR3: CAPSRGPLGGNYEQYF. The CDR3 nucleotides read TGTGCCCCCAGCAGAGGACCCTTGGGAGGAAACTACGAGCAGTACTTC.